The entry below describes one T cell receptor beta chain. What it binds is unknown. The CDR3 length is 17 residues. V was pared by 3 bases and J by 2 bases, with 17 bases between. Germline assignment: CDR1 MNHNS and CDR2 SASEGT. This sample was taken from a study of type 1 and type 2 diabetes patients. Whole-study context: Magnetic bead positive selection isolated CD4+ or CD8+ T cells from PBMCs.

The study, taken as a whole, reports: A median of one highly-expanded CD4+ clone, covering 3% to 4.5% of reads, occurred in type 2 diabetes. With limited T2D and control samples, some T1D-only expanded clones may not be T1D-specific.

Genomic DNA was the PCR template. A primer set of 30 forward and 13 reverse primers amplified the CDR3. TCRdb re-derived calls from the multiplex PCR reads in MiXCR, one entry per CDR3 protein. The sample consists of 270,000 or so distinct CDR3 sequences, around 47% of them appearing once. This clonotype was sampled from a man aged 18 to 29 with type 2 diabetes. The sample taken for sequencing was peripheral blood mononuclear cells (PBMCs). This chain joins TRBV6-1 and TRBJ1-5, with a tentative D call TRBD1 (5 bases). DNA of the CDR3: TGTGCCAGCAGTGAGGCGGGCGGGGCTGGGGGCAATCAGCCCCAGCATTTT. Protein: CASSEAGGAGGNQPQHF.